One and the same sample provided the 28 T cell receptor beta chains below, sequenced in a study of tumor-infiltrating lymphocytes in primary liver carcinoma. Using a constant-region primer together with ProtoScript II reverse transcriptase, TCR beta cDNA was made from around 500 ng of total RNA. Nested multiplex PCR, run for three rounds with slightly modified ARM-PCR, yielded TCR beta libraries. A C-beta reverse primer and TRBV1-TRBV30 forward primers served in each of the first two PCR rounds, at 10 cycles apiece. Using its own MiXCR run on the multiplex PCR reads, TCRdb lists one record per CDR3 protein. The sample has almost 45,000 distinct CDR3 sequences; roughly 73% are singletons. Bulk tissue was left unsorted, and RNA and DNA were co-extracted from about 20-30 mg of it. The sample taken for sequencing was tumor-adjacent normal liver tissue. The receptors come from a woman under 40 with primary liver carcinoma and hepatitis B virus infection.

With respect to this clonotype: One end of the junction fails to match germline, which may point to a read error. This chain connects TRBV30 to TRBJ2-7; weak D call: TRBD2 (6 bases). CDR3 length: 17 amino acids. Germline V lookup: CDR1 GTSNPN, CDR2 SVGIG (reference sequence). The CDR3 coding sequence is TGTCCCTGGAGTGCCCGGAAGACAGACGGGAGCTCCTACGAGCAGTACTTC. Translation: CPWSARKTDGSSYEQYF.

This clonotype appeared a single time. Mismatch with germline at one junction end may stem from a read error. The chain combines TRBV4-2 with TRBJ2-2; no clear D. CDR1 and CDR2 (germline): LGHNA, YNFKEQ. The CDR3 extends over 15 amino acids. Written as DNA, the CDR3 is TGTGCCTGCAGCCAAGGAACATGGGACACCGGGGAGCTGTTTTTT. It specifies CACSQGTWDTGELFF.

The CDR3 is CASSVGPDRINTDTQYF. CDR3 DNA sequence: TGTGCCAGCAGCGTAGGCCCGGACAGGATTAACACGGATACGCAGTATTTT. This rearrangement joins TRBV5-6 to TRBJ2-3; 7 bases match TRBD1. The CDR3 totals 17 residues. V was pared by 4 bases and J by 6 bases, with 17 bases of the junction left unmatched. CDR1 and CDR2 (germline): SGHDT, YYEEEE. The complete variable domain, with remaining parts taken from reference TRBV5-6 and TRBJ2-3, reads DAGVTQSPTHLIKTRGQQVTLRCSPKSGHDTVSWYQQALGQGPQFIFQYYEEEERQRGNFPDRFSGHQFPNYSSELNVNALLLGDSALYLCASSVGPDRINTDTQYFGPGTRLTVL.

This clonotype was counted a single time. In this CDR3 the conserved last residue, phenylalanine or tryptophan, is missing, so a read error is likely. Because the CDR3's place on the DNA is in doubt, the DNA is left out and the CDR3 is given as listed by TCRdb. This chain links TRBV7-9 with TRBJ2-7. The CDR3 is 13 amino acids long, termini counted. Germline V gene sequence: CDR1 SEHNR, CDR2 FQNEAQ (reference sequence). The CDR3 region is CASSLVVSNELYI.

This sequence joins TRBV29-1 and TRBJ2-5, with D possibly TRBD2 on 6 matching bases. V dropped 7 bases and J dropped 11 bases, with 20 bases sitting between them. This CDR3 has 12 amino acids. Germline V gene sequence: CDR1 SQVTM, CDR2 ANQGSEA. The CDR3 nucleotides are TGCAGCGGTAGACTAGACCGAGAGCCTCAGTACTTC. Encoded protein: CSGRLDREPQYF.

In regard to this clonotype: The conserved phenylalanine or tryptophan is not found at the CDR3 terminus, so this likely reflects a read error. The DNA is left out, because the CDR3 cannot be placed on it with certainty; the CDR3 is given as TCRdb lists it. This sequence joins TRBV11-2 and TRBJ2-7; TRBD1 is the table's D call, not checked against the DNA. A total of 13 residues make up the CDR3, ends included. Germline V gene data show CDR1 as SGHAT and CDR2 as FQNNGV. The CDR3 region is CASIGDRTYEKYL.

This clonotype has at least ten counts. This rearrangement joins TRBV5-1 to TRBJ2-3; D is unresolved. The length of the CDR3 is 14 residues. The V gene lost 0 bases and the J gene lost 1 base, with 6 bases spanning the gap. From germline, CDR1 is SGHRS and CDR2 YFSETQ. CDR3 residues: CASSLGLRTDTQYF. In DNA, the CDR3 is TGCGCCAGCAGCTTGGGACTTCGCACAGATACGCAGTATTTT.

About this clonotype: One junction end does not reproduce the germline sequence, and a read error may be involved. The chain recombines TRBV11-2 with TRBJ2-1; TRBD1 might be the D (5 bases). Germline values: CDR1 SGHAT, CDR2 FQNNGV. The CDR3 is made up of 11 amino acids. The CDR3 DNA follows: TGTGCCAGCCGACAGCTTAACGGGCAGTTGTTC. Amino acid sequence: CASRQLNGQLF.

This clonotype occurred a few times. The junction differs from germline at one of its ends, possibly a read error. This chain uses TRBV20-1 with TRBJ2-2, with 7 bases lining up with TRBD1. This CDR3 region has 16 residues. Germline assignment: CDR1 DFQATT and CDR2 SNEGSKA (reference sequence). In DNA form, the CDR3 reads TGCAGAGCTAGAGATTTAGGGACAGCGAACACCGGGGAGCTGTTTTTT. It codes for CRARDLGTANTGELFF.

V usage is TRBV30 and J usage is TRBJ2-2; D might be TRBD2 (5 bases). V lost 2 bases to trimming and J lost 7 bases, with 23 bases between them. Germline V CDR1 and CDR2: GTSNPN, SVGIG (reference sequence). The CDR3 has 17 amino acids. The CDR3 sequence is CAWSRRGSQAPHGELFF. CDR3 DNA: TGTGCCTGGAGTCGACGGGGTTCCCAAGCCCCACACGGGGAGCTGTTTTTT.

The rearrangement uses TRBV19 and TRBJ1-1; D is unclear. The CDR3 has 12 residues. Germline CDR1 reads LNHDA; CDR2 reads SQIVND (reference sequence). V lost 4 bases to trimming and J lost 4 bases, with 7 bases between them. The CDR3 here is CASSTGSTEAFF. The CDR3 region has the DNA TGTGCCAGTAGTACTGGGAGCACTGAAGCTTTCTTT.

With respect to this clonotype: This may stem from a read error, because a much larger clone lies one nucleotide away. This chain uses TRBV7-9 with TRBJ2-7, with D possibly TRBD1 on 6 matching bases. Germline CDR1 and CDR2: SEHNR and FQNEAQ (reference sequence). The CDR3 has 15 amino acids. The CDR3 DNA reads as TGTACCAGCAGCTTTGTTCGGGACACATGGAACGAGCAGTACTTC. Residues: CTSSFVRDTWNEQYF.

Turning to this clonotype: One junction end disagrees with the germline gene, perhaps due to a read error. The chain employs TRBV5-1 and TRBJ2-7; possible D gene TRBD1, 6 bases. CDR1 and CDR2 from the germline V gene are SGHRS and YFSETQ. This CDR3 comprises 14 residues. In DNA form, the CDR3 reads TGCGCCAGCGGCTTGGTGGGACAAGGGAACGAGCAGTACTTC. It codes for CASGLVGQGNEQYF.

This clonotype was seen only a few times. The junction departs from germline at one end; a sequencing error may be responsible. The genes are TRBV6-1 and TRBJ2-1, with D possibly being TRBD2 (5 bases). CDR1 and CDR2 from the germline V gene are MNHNS and SASEGT. This CDR3 is 17 amino acids long. The CDR3 sequence is CASTETVRVPNYNEQFF. For the CDR3, the DNA is TGTGCCAGCACTGAAACGGTGAGGGTCCCCAACTACAATGAGCAGTTCTTC.

The chain employs TRBV6-2 or TRBV6-3 and TRBJ2-7; TRBD2 matches 8 bases. With 7 bases clipped from V and 0 bases from J, the junction kept 8 bases outside the gene matches. The CDR3 extends over 15 amino acids. CDR1 and CDR2 (germline): MNHEY, SVGEGT. CDR3 DNA: TGTGCCAGCAACCGGGGGGGCCCTGCCTCCTACGAGCAGTACTTC. Translation gives CASNRGGPASYEQYF.

With regard to this clonotype: This CDR3 is missing its conserved last phenylalanine or tryptophan, likely due to a read error. This chain uses TRBV29-1 with TRBJ2-7; D perhaps matches TRBD2 (5 bases). Germline V gene data show CDR1 as SQVTM and CDR2 as ANQGSEA. The CDR3 has 15 amino acids. CDR3 in DNA: TGTAGCGCCACTGGGGAATATAAGGATTACTACGAGCAGTACCTC. It specifies CSATGEYKDYYEQYL.

About this clonotype itself: One junction end does not reproduce the germline sequence, and a read error may be involved. J is TRBJ2-3 and V is TRBV9; D tentatively reads TRBD1 or TRBD2 (6 bases each). Germline CDR1 is SGDLS and CDR2 is YYNGEE. The CDR3 contains 16 residues. The CDR3 DNA reads as TGTGCCAGCAGCGTGGAAGATCTCGGGGGCACAGATACGCTGTATTTT. Translated, it gives CASSVEDLGGTDTLYF.

This clonotype rates as medium-sized (0.01 to 0.1%). The genes are TRBV29-1 and TRBJ1-2, with D unclear. The CDR3 runs 11 residues. Per the germline V gene, CDR1 is SQVTM and CDR2 is ANQGSEA. The V and J ends lost 0 bases and 9 bases respectively, with 8 bases between them. CDR3 loop: CSVEDQTSYTF. The CDR3 coding sequence is TGCAGCGTTGAAGATCAGACCAGCTACACCTTC.

The chain combines TRBV6-6 with TRBJ2-3; unclear D gene. The CDR3 has 14 amino acids. V was cut by 2 bases and J by 2 bases, with 8 bases left in between. Looked up from germline, CDR1 is MNHNY and CDR2 is SVGAGI (reference sequence). CDR3 coding DNA: TGTGCCAGCAGTTACGGGAACTCCACAGATACGCAGTATTTT. This sequence encodes CASSYGNSTDTQYF.

CDR3 sequence (DNA): TGCGCCAGCAGCCCAGAAGGTCTAGCGGGAGGGCCAACAAATACGCAGTATTTT. Translating gives CASSPEGLAGGPTNTQYF. The rearrangement uses TRBV4-3 and TRBJ2-3, with TRBD2 identical over 12 bases. The CDR3 runs 18 residues. The V gene's germline CDR1 is LGHNA and CDR2 YSLEER. V lost 4 bases, J lost 7 bases, and 15 bases stayed unmatched.

This rearrangement joins TRBV4-2 to TRBJ2-5; TRBD2 is a possible D gene (5 bases). CDR1 and CDR2 from the germline V gene are LGHNA and YNFKEQ. The V end lost 1 base, the J end lost 5 bases, and 17 bases lay between the germline ends. The CDR3 is 16 residues long. The CDR3 reads CASSQGGLEGVETQYF. In nucleotides, the CDR3 is TGTGCCAGCAGCCAAGGTGGGCTAGAGGGAGTGGAGACCCAGTACTTC.

The chain uses TRBV6-6 and TRBJ2-5; TRBD2 agrees at 7 bases. Germline V gene sequence: CDR1 MNHNY, CDR2 SVGAGI (reference sequence). Trimming at V came to 6 bases and at J to 2 bases, leaving 12 bases not matched to a gene. The CDR3 has 16 residues. This chain's CDR3 is CASSPQPAGPQETQYF. The CDR3 DNA reads TGTGCCAGCAGCCCCCAACCAGCGGGGCCACAAGAGACCCAGTACTTC.

Note on this clonotype: Germline and junction disagree at one end, which may indicate a read error. The V call is TRBV6-6, the J call TRBJ2-1; 8 nucleotides match TRBD2. The germline CDR1 and CDR2 sequences are MNHNY and SVGAGI (reference sequence). CDR3 length: 15 residues. CDR3 nucleotide sequence: TGTGCCAGCGTAGCGGGGTGTAGCTCCTATAATGAGCAGTTCTTC. Translation gives CASVAGCSSYNEQFF.

This clonotype was seen once. At one of its ends the junction is not consistent with the germline gene, which may arise from a read error. The V gene is TRBV11-2, the J gene TRBJ2-7; D perhaps matches TRBD1 (5 bases). Germline CDR1 is SGHAT and CDR2 is FQNNGV. This CDR3 is built from 14 residues. For the CDR3, the DNA is TGTGCCAGCAGCTTATGGGGCGTGGTCTACGAGCAGAACTTC. Translated, it gives CASSLWGVVYEQNF.

The V call is TRBV29-1, the J call TRBJ2-1; TRBD2 matches at 7 bases. Unmatched junction bases numbered 8, after V lost 6 bases and J lost 3 bases. In germline, CDR1 is SQVTM, CDR2 ANQGSEA. The CDR3 has 14 residues. The chain's CDR3 is CSVGTNGFYNEQFF. CDR3 nucleotides: TGCAGCGTCGGGACTAACGGTTTCTACAATGAGCAGTTCTTC.

This chain joins TRBV20-1 and TRBJ2-5; 8 bases align to TRBD2. There are 14 residues in the CDR3. CDR1 is DFQATT, CDR2 SNEGSKA, per germline (reference sequence). V lost 6 bases to trimming and J lost 5 bases; unmatched junction nucleotides: 11. The CDR3 region has the DNA TGCAGTGCCCGGGGGGGGAGTAGTATGGAGACCCAGTACTTC. It encodes CSARGGSSMETQYF.

This clonotype was found many times. The rearrangement uses TRBV6-1 and TRBJ1-1, with unresolved D. The CDR3 contains 14 residues. Trimming removed 2 bases from V and 8 bases from J, with 15 bases in between. CDR1 and CDR2 from the germline V gene are MNHNS and SASEGT. The CDR3 DNA reads as TGTGCCAGCAGTGAAAGCGTCCCCTTCAAGGAAGCTTTCTTT. This codes for CASSESVPFKEAFF.

The sample holds many counts of this clonotype. The chain uses TRBV30 and TRBJ2-3; D uncertain. Germline V gene sequence: CDR1 GTSNPN, CDR2 SVGIG (reference sequence). The CDR3 has 12 residues. V dropped 0 bases and J dropped 4 bases, with 5 bases sitting between them. For the CDR3, the DNA is TGTGCCTGGAGTGTACAGTCAGATACGCAGTATTTT. Translation: CAWSVQSDTQYF. Looking up the rest from reference TRBV30 and TRBJ2-3 gives the full variable domain: SQTIHQWPATLVQPVGSPLSLECTVEGTSNPNLYWYRQAAGRGLQLLFYSVGIGQISSEVPQNLSASRPQDRQFILSSKKLLLSDSGFYLCAWSVQSDTQYFGPGTRLTVL.